This TCR beta chain was retrieved from a study of T-cell reconstitution after alpha-beta-depleted transplantation in children. The library targeted TCRbeta and was prepared with unique molecular identifiers. Via MiXCR, TCRdb re-called the PCR reads, giving one row per CDR3 protein. The profile covers fewer than 350,000 distinct CDR3 sequences, with roughly 10% appearing a single time and around 24% taken by the ten largest. Germline V gives CDR1 DFQATT, CDR2 SNEGSKA (reference sequence). The CDR3 loop spans 13 amino acids. V was cut by 1 base and J by 2 bases, with 8 bases left in between. General study findings and limits: Reportedly, alpha-beta T cells present about two months post-transplant originated from several hundred expanded clones of graft origin. When one year had passed after transplant, most T-cell counts and diversity came from newly produced T cells.

This clonotype occurred many times. The antigen is undetermined. The sample was peripheral blood, taken 180 days after TCRalphabeta/CD19-depleted stem cell transplant. This TCR came from a male patient aged 2 to 9 who had a stem cell transplant for chronic granulomatous disease, so the T cells may come from the graft donor. This rearrangement joins TRBV20-1 to TRBJ1-2, with unresolved D. The CDR3 reads CSARGSRNYGYTF. For the CDR3, the DNA is TGCAGTGCTAGAGGTTCCAGAAACTATGGCTACACCTTC.